This T cell receptor beta chain was profiled in a study of OX40 agonist ivuxolimab in advanced cancers. Across the whole study: Treatment of patients was with ivuxolimab, an agonistic anti-OX40 (CD134) antibody. Dose-escalation cases comprised hepatocellular carcinoma, melanoma, renal cell or head and neck cancer.

The study's findings and limits: The average count of expanded clones was higher among CD8+ T cells than among CD4+. Determination of antigen specificity was not performed for the expanded peripheral T cells.

As to this clone: Its antigen is unknown.

Germline V lookup: CDR1 SGDLS, CDR2 YYNGEE. V lost 4 bases and J 6 bases, leaving 21 bases between the germline ends. The CDR3 has 16 residues. The protocol was immunoSEQ multiplex PCR, while the TCRdb copy is restricted to in-frame clones and leaves out a portion. The sample comprises 55,000 to 75,000 clones, about 85% of which are singletons, and approximately 3.7% rests with the top ten. The TCR was taken from an adult with an advanced solid tumor such as melanoma, head and neck, liver or kidney cancer. The chain joins TRBV9 to TRBJ2-3; D is possibly TRBD1 (6 bases). The material sequenced was CD4+ or CD8+ T cells sorted from blood, taken in a trial of the OX40 agonist ivuxolimab. DNA for the CDR3: TGTGCCAGCAGCCCCGGGACACCATTCCAATCGGATACGCAGTATTTT. Protein sequence: CASSPGTPFQSDTQYF.